These 32 T cell receptor beta chains share one sample of origin, sequenced in a study of cytomegalovirus exposure and HLA in healthy donors. The PCR had 60 Vbeta and 13 Jbeta primers. Data came from immunoSEQ multiplex PCR; TCRdb stores just in-frame clones and leaves some out. Listed are around 34,000 clones; about 2.1% falls within the top ten. The material sequenced was PBMCs. These receptor sequences come from a woman in her thirties or forties in good health and CMV-seropositive.

V gene TRBV4-3 combines with J gene TRBJ2-7; the match to TRBD1 covers 9 bases. This CDR3 has 15 amino acids. Germline CDR1 LGHNA, CDR2 YSLEER. Trimming cost V 4 bases and J 4 bases; bases outside gene matches: 8. The CDR3 nucleotides read TGCGCCAGCAGCCCTACACAGGGGGCGGATTACGAGCAGTACTTC. Protein product: CASSPTQGADYEQYF.

The chain joins TRBV6-1 to TRBJ2-7, with unresolved D. V gave up 6 bases and J gave up 4 bases, with 16 bases separating them. Per germline, CDR1 MNHNS and CDR2 SASEGT. There are 14 residues in the CDR3. Here the CDR3 reads CASSHSIIFYEQYF. The CDR3 nucleotides read TGTGCCAGCAGCCACTCCATTATTTTTTACGAGCAGTACTTC.

This chain joins TRBV14 and TRBJ1-6; TRBD1 aligns across 8 bases. From germline, CDR1 is SGHDN and CDR2 FVKESK. V gave up 2 bases and J gave up 10 bases; unmatched junction bases: 10. The CDR3 length is 16 residues. The CDR3, as DNA: TGTGCCAGCAGCCAATTCGGGACAGGCACGTTGTCACCCCTCCACTTT. Translating it yields CASSQFGTGTLSPLHF.

The chain joins TRBV28 to TRBJ1-1, with 9 bases fitting TRBD1. With V trimmed by 5 bases and J by 5 bases, 9 bases remained unmatched. From germline, CDR1 is MDHEN and CDR2 SYDVKM. The CDR3 contains 15 residues. CDR3 residues: CASSKTTGGATEAFF. The DNA for the CDR3 is TGTGCCAGCAGTAAAACGACAGGGGGGGCGACTGAAGCTTTCTTT.

The J gene is TRBJ2-3, the V gene TRBV10-2, with 10 bases lining up with TRBD2. Germline values: CDR1 WSHSY, CDR2 SAAADI. The trim removed 4 bases at V and 0 bases at J, leaving 7 bases unmatched. The CDR3 extends over 17 amino acids. As DNA, the CDR3 is TGCGCCAGCAGTGTGCTAGCGGGGGCCCTAAGCACAGATACGCAGTATTTT. Residues: CASSVLAGALSTDTQYF.

V gene TRBV5-1 combines with J gene TRBJ2-7, with 10 bases identical to TRBD2. The germline V gene encodes CDR1 SGHRS and CDR2 YFSETQ. This CDR3 is 19 amino acids long. Trimming at V came to 2 bases and at J to 3 bases, leaving 17 bases not matched to a gene. CDR3 residues: CASSFDPWGSGGSNYEQYF. As DNA, the CDR3 is TGCGCCAGCAGCTTTGATCCATGGGGTAGCGGGGGGAGCAACTACGAGCAGTACTTC.

The chain carries TRBV2 and TRBJ2-7; 7 bases map to TRBD2. The junction had 6 bases not matched to a gene; V was cut back by 4 bases and J by 0 bases. CDR3 length: 15 amino acids. Germline assignment: CDR1 SNHLY and CDR2 FYNNEI. The CDR3 is CASSVPSGTSYEQYF. CDR3 nucleotides: TGTGCCAGCAGTGTTCCTAGCGGAACCTCCTACGAGCAGTACTTC.

This rearrangement joins TRBV5-8 to TRBJ1-5; 9 bases match TRBD1. Germline V gives CDR1 SGHTS, CDR2 YDEGEE. CDR3 size: 14 residues. J lost 4 bases, V lost 3 bases, and 2 bases had no gene match. This chain's CDR3 is CASSSGQGNQPQHF. In nucleotides, the CDR3 is TGTGCCAGCAGCTCGGGACAGGGTAATCAGCCCCAGCATTTT. Based on the CDR3 plus reference TRBV5-8 and TRBJ1-5, the full variable domain is EAGVTQSPTHLIKTRGQQATLRCSPISGHTSVYWYQQALGLGLQFLLWYDEGEERNRGNFPPRFSGRQFPNYSSELNVNALELEDSALYLCASSSGQGNQPQHFGDGTRLSIL.

The chain links TRBV28 to TRBJ1-5, with 7 positions matching TRBD1. J was trimmed by 7 bases and V by 3 bases; bases with no gene match: 6. CDR1 is MDHEN, CDR2 SYDVKM, per germline. The CDR3 has 14 residues. CDR3 bases: TGTGCCAGCAGTTTTCGAGGGGGCTGGCAGCCCCAGCATTTT. Its translation is CASSFRGGWQPQHF.

The rearrangement links TRBV19 to TRBJ2-7, with D maybe TRBD1 (6 bases). This CDR3 spans 17 amino acids. Per germline, CDR1 LNHDA and CDR2 SQIVND (reference sequence). The V gene lost 3 bases and the J gene lost 7 bases, with 25 bases spanning the gap. The CDR3 coding sequence is TGTGCCAGTAGTATCGGATTCCAGGGGAGTTTCCTTGGGGAGCAGTACTTC. Amino acid sequence: CASSIGFQGSFLGEQYF.

This chain uses TRBV28 with TRBJ2-2, with TRBD2 identical over 7 bases. Germline CDR1 and CDR2: MDHEN and SYDVKM. The CDR3 totals 15 residues. After removal of 10 bases from V and 8 bases from J, the junction contained 16 bases not matched to a gene. Written as DNA, the CDR3 is TGTGCCACCCGATGGGGTAGCGGGTCTCGGGGGGAGCTGTTTTTT. It translates to CATRWGSGSRGELFF.

The chain recombines TRBV2 with TRBJ2-2; 7 bases are a match to TRBD1. The germline V gene has CDR1 SNHLY and CDR2 FYNNEI. V was pared by 7 bases and J by 6 bases, with 2 bases of the junction left unmatched. This CDR3 is 12 amino acids long. The CDR3 nucleotides read TGTGCCAGCAACAGGGGAGCCGGGGAGCTGTTTTTT. This sequence encodes CASNRGAGELFF.

V usage is TRBV7-9 and J usage is TRBJ1-3, with D unresolved. The V gene's germline CDR1 is SEHNR and CDR2 FQNEAQ (reference sequence). Trimming took off 5 bases at V and 4 bases at J, with 6 bases between the two ends. The CDR3 runs 12 residues. CDR3 amino acids: CASSPTGNTIYF. CDR3 bases: TGTGCCAGCAGCCCGACAGGAAACACCATATATTTT.

The chain is built from TRBV28 and TRBJ2-1; D is perhaps TRBD1 (6 bases). The V gene lost 6 bases and the J gene lost 8 bases, with 20 bases spanning the gap. From germline, CDR1 is MDHEN and CDR2 SYDVKM. The CDR3 length is 15 residues. As DNA, the CDR3 is TGTGCCAGCAGGCATCGGGGCAGGGGAAACGATGAGCAGTTCTTC. It yields the protein CASRHRGRGNDEQFF.

V and J are TRBV6-1 and TRBJ2-1, with D tentatively TRBD2 (6 bases). This CDR3 has 14 residues. The ends were cut back, 6 bases at V and 6 bases at J, with 15 bases in the middle. Germline V gene sequence: CDR1 MNHNS, CDR2 SASEGT. The CDR3 nucleotides read TGTGCCAGCAGACCAGCGGGCTTATTCAATGAGCAGTTCTTC. Translating it yields CASRPAGLFNEQFF.

The chain has TRBV4-3 and TRBJ2-4, with D perhaps matching TRBD1 (6 bases). Germline V gives CDR1 LGHNA, CDR2 YSLEER. Trimming cost V 0 bases and J 10 bases, with 10 bases left between them. The CDR3 totals 13 residues. Here the CDR3 reads CASSQEGTRIQYF. For the CDR3, the DNA is TGCGCCAGCAGCCAAGAAGGGACAAGGATTCAGTACTTC.

The chain combines TRBV11-2 with TRBJ2-3; 12 nucleotides align to TRBD2. J gave up 5 bases and V 3 bases, and 9 bases lay outside the gene matches. The germline V gene has CDR1 SGHAT and CDR2 FQNNGV. This CDR3 region has 17 residues. CDR3 bases: TGTGCCAGCAGCTTCCGCTCTAGCGGGGGGGTTGTAGATACGCAGTATTTT. Translation gives CASSFRSSGGVVDTQYF.

The chain couples TRBV28 to TRBJ1-2; D might be TRBD1 (5 bases). CDR3 size: 11 residues. V was pared by 8 bases and J by 2 bases, with 6 bases between. CDR1 is MDHEN, CDR2 SYDVKM, per germline. CDR3 loop: CASGGNYGYTF. CDR3 DNA sequence: TGTGCCAGCGGGGGGAACTATGGCTACACCTTC.

V and J are TRBV27 and TRBJ2-7, with 8 nucleotides matching TRBD1. Germline-derived CDR1 and CDR2 are MNHEY and SMNVEV (reference sequence). The CDR3 sequence is 12 residues long. The junction had 1 base not matched to a gene; V was cut back by 3 bases and J by 6 bases. The CDR3 loop is CASSFQGAEQYF. DNA of the CDR3: TGTGCCAGCAGTTTCCAGGGGGCCGAGCAGTACTTC.

J is TRBJ2-2 and V is TRBV7-3, with D tentatively TRBD1 (8 bases). Germline CDR1 reads SGHTA; CDR2 reads FQGTGA. The ends were cut back, 4 bases at V and 4 bases at J, with 13 bases in the middle. The CDR3 has 15 residues. The CDR3 protein is CASSWTGRGTGELFF. CDR3 sequence (DNA): TGTGCCAGCAGCTGGACAGGGAGGGGCACCGGGGAGCTGTTTTTT.

The rearrangement uses TRBV7-9 and TRBJ1-2; no definite D call. The germline V and J ends were trimmed by 2 bases and 5 bases, with 9 bases remaining between them. The CDR3 loop spans 13 amino acids. In germline, CDR1 is SEHNR, CDR2 FQNEAQ (reference sequence). CDR3 sequence reads: CASSLRREYGYTF. In DNA, the CDR3 is TGTGCCAGCAGCTTACGGCGGGAATATGGCTACACCTTC.

J is TRBJ1-5 and V is TRBV19; D may be TRBD1 (5 bases). The V gene lost 6 bases and the J gene lost 6 bases, with 15 bases spanning the gap. In germline, CDR1 is LNHDA, CDR2 SQIVND (reference sequence). The CDR3 covers 14 residues. The CDR3 DNA follows: TGTGCCAGTAGCTTTATTGGGGCCCTTCAGCCCCAGCATTTT. Translating gives CASSFIGALQPQHF.

The V gene is TRBV27, the J gene TRBJ1-1; no clear D gene. The V gene lost 1 base and the J gene lost 3 bases, with 9 bases spanning the gap. Germline CDR1 MNHEY, CDR2 SMNVEV (reference sequence). This CDR3 is 14 amino acids long. CDR3 residues: CASSLFSTDTEAFF. CDR3 DNA sequence: TGTGCCAGCAGTTTATTCTCTACGGACACTGAAGCTTTCTTT.

The chain recombines TRBV30 with TRBJ2-7; D is undetermined. CDR1 is GTSNPN and CDR2 is SVGIG in the germline V gene (reference sequence). The ends were cut back, 3 bases at V and 11 bases at J, with 17 bases in the middle. This CDR3 is 12 amino acids long. The CDR3 DNA is TGTGCCTGGAGAGATAACGCTAACAGTGAGTACTTC. Translating it yields CAWRDNANSEYF.

This chain links TRBV4-2 with TRBJ2-7, with TRBD2 matching over 13 bases. CDR1 LGHNA and CDR2 YNFKEQ come from the germline V gene. This CDR3 has 16 residues. V trimming: 6 bases; J trimming: 5 bases; junction bases outside the gene matches: 10. The CDR3 loop is CASRRALLAGGNEQYF. The CDR3, as DNA: TGTGCCAGCAGACGCGCGCTACTAGCGGGAGGGAACGAGCAGTACTTC.

This clone registers medium-sized by frequency. The chain couples TRBV4-1 to TRBJ1-3; no clear D. CDR3 size: 11 residues. The V gene's germline CDR1 is MGHRA and CDR2 YSYEKL. Trimming pared 8 bases from V and 4 bases from J, leaving 6 bases between. The CDR3 DNA follows: TGCGCCAGCTCGGAGGGAAACACCATATATTTT. It encodes CASSEGNTIYF.

This rearrangement joins TRBV4-2 to TRBJ1-1; D uncertain. CDR1 and CDR2 from the germline V gene are LGHNA and YNFKEQ. V was cut by 1 base and J by 10 bases, with 7 bases left in between. CDR3 length equals 11 residues. Here the CDR3 DNA reads TGTGCCAGCAGCCAAGGTAAGCGAGCTTTCTTT. It translates to CASSQGKRAFF.

The chain joins TRBV30 to TRBJ1-3; TRBD1 is a possible D gene (5 bases). The CDR3 consists of 16 residues. Germline V gives CDR1 GTSNPN, CDR2 SVGIG (reference sequence). V gave up 2 bases and J gave up 0 bases, with 14 bases separating them. The CDR3 spells CAWSSWGTVSGNTIYF. The CDR3 DNA is TGTGCCTGGAGTTCTTGGGGGACTGTCTCTGGAAACACCATATATTTT.

The chain employs TRBV7-3 and TRBJ2-7, with 9 bases identical to TRBD2. This CDR3 contains 15 residues. CDR1 SGHTA and CDR2 FQGTGA come from the germline V gene. The trim removed 5 bases at V and 6 bases at J, leaving 11 bases unmatched. In DNA form, the CDR3 reads TGTGCCAGCAGCCCCCCATGGGGGCGGGAGGGCGAGCAGTACTTC. Translating it yields CASSPPWGREGEQYF.

On this clone itself: Other DNA sequences in the sample encode the same CDR3. V usage is TRBV19 and J usage is TRBJ2-7; TRBD1 agrees at 9 bases. There are 16 residues in the CDR3. Germline CDR1 is LNHDA and CDR2 is SQIVND (reference sequence). The V gene end was trimmed by 5 bases and the J gene end by 2 bases; junction bases not matched to a gene: 10. The CDR3 region has the DNA TGTGCCAGTAGTGTGGGCCCCGGGACAGGGCCCTACGAGCAGTACTTC. This gives the protein CASSVGPGTGPYEQYF.

The J gene is TRBJ1-6, the V gene TRBV5-4; the match to TRBD1 covers 7 bases. V was pared by 5 bases and J by 8 bases, with 13 bases of the junction left unmatched. From germline, CDR1 is SGHNT and CDR2 YYREEE (reference sequence). The CDR3 runs to 16 residues. The CDR3 loop reads CASRQNRGQGYSPLHF. CDR3 DNA: TGTGCCAGCAGACAAAACAGGGGCCAAGGTTATTCACCCCTCCACTTT.

The V gene is TRBV13, the J gene TRBJ2-1; 10 nucleotides line up with TRBD2. CDR1 is PRHDT and CDR2 is FYEKMQ in the germline V gene (reference sequence). With V trimmed by 3 bases and J by 7 bases, 6 bases remained unmatched. The CDR3 length is 15 residues. The CDR3 is CASSLRLAGANEQFF. The CDR3, as DNA: TGTGCCAGCAGCTTGAGACTAGCGGGTGCGAATGAGCAGTTCTTC.